Listed here are 27 T cell receptor beta chains from one sample, sequenced in a study of cytomegalovirus exposure and HLA in healthy donors. Use of 60 Vbeta and 13 Jbeta primers characterized the PCR. Assay: immunoSEQ multiplex PCR; the TCRdb copy retains only in-frame clones and omits some. The sample holds about 160,000 clones, around 64% seen once. Sample: PBMCs. These receptors all come from a woman aged 25 to 39 in good health and CMV-seronegative.

This chain joins TRBV30 and TRBJ1-2, with D tentatively TRBD1 (5 bases). CDR3 size: 12 residues. Germline CDR1 GTSNPN, CDR2 SVGIG (reference sequence). With 0 bases removed from V and 7 bases from J, the gap between germline ends came to 9 bases. The CDR3 sequence: CAWSVPTVGYTF. In DNA form, the CDR3 reads TGTGCCTGGAGTGTACCGACAGTTGGCTACACCTTC.

The rearrangement joins TRBV7-9 to TRBJ1-2, with D possibly TRBD1 on 5 matching bases. CDR1 and CDR2 from the germline V gene are SEHNR and FQNEAQ (reference sequence). This CDR3 is 14 amino acids long. Trimming took 2 bases from V and 2 from J, leaving 9 bases between them. The CDR3 reads CASSLKDTNYGYTF. The DNA of the CDR3 is TGTGCCAGCAGCTTAAAGGACACGAACTATGGCTACACCTTC.

The V gene is TRBV28, the J gene TRBJ2-7; 7 positions match TRBD2. After removal of 7 bases from V and 7 bases from J, the junction contained 7 bases not matched to a gene. This CDR3 is 12 amino acids long. Germline CDR1 and CDR2: MDHEN and SYDVKM. CDR3 sequence: CASMASGKEQYF. CDR3 in DNA: TGTGCCAGCATGGCTAGCGGTAAAGAGCAGTACTTC.

Only a few counts were recorded for this clone. The chain employs TRBV6-1 and TRBJ1-1; tentative D call: TRBD1 (6 bases). CDR3 length: 14 residues. CDR1 is MNHNS and CDR2 is SASEGT in the germline V gene. The V gene lost 6 bases and the J gene lost 4 bases, with 15 bases spanning the gap. CDR3 sequence (DNA): TGTGCCAGCAGAAACAGGGATTGGGGCACTGAAGCTTTCTTT. This gives the protein CASRNRDWGTEAFF.

DNA for the CDR3: TGCGCCAGCAGCCCGGACAGGGGGACTACCTACGAGCAGTACTTC. Translating it yields CASSPDRGTTYEQYF. This chain connects TRBV4-1 to TRBJ2-7; 10 bases map to TRBD1. Germline V gene lookup returns CDR1 MGHRA and CDR2 YSYEKL. This CDR3 has 15 residues. V trimming: 4 bases; J trimming: 2 bases; junction bases outside the gene matches: 5.

The chain is built from TRBV10-1 and TRBJ2-4; TRBD1 agrees at 7 bases. The CDR3 contains 16 residues. Looked up from germline, CDR1 is WNHNN and CDR2 is SYGVQD (reference sequence). After removal of 4 bases from V and 0 bases from J, the junction contained 6 bases not matched to a gene. The chain's CDR3 is CASSGDSTLAKNIQYF. CDR3 coding DNA: TGCGCCAGCAGTGGGGACAGTACTCTAGCCAAAAACATTCAGTACTTC.

A few counts support this clone. The chain has TRBV18 and TRBJ2-3; 7 bases fit TRBD2. Trimming at V came to 5 bases and at J to 2 bases, leaving 1 base not matched to a gene. Per the germline V gene, CDR1 is KGHSH and CDR2 is LQKENI. The CDR3 is made up of 13 amino acids. The CDR3 DNA follows: TGTGCCAGCTCAGGGGACTACACAGATACGCAGTATTTT. Its protein is CASSGDYTDTQYF. Full variable domain (outside the CDR3, taken from reference TRBV18 and TRBJ2-3): NAGVMQNPRHLVRRRGQEARLRCSPMKGHSHVYWYRQLPEEGLKFMVYLQKENIIDESGMPKERFSAEFPKEGPSILRIQQVVRGDSAAYFCASSGDYTDTQYFGPGTRLTVL.

V usage is TRBV4-1 and J usage is TRBJ2-1; perhaps TRBD2 as D (5 bases). V gave up 1 base and J gave up 5 bases, with 12 bases separating them. From germline, CDR1 is MGHRA and CDR2 YSYEKL. This CDR3 spans 15 amino acids. The CDR3 region has the DNA TGCGCCAGCAGCCAAGGGTTGATCGGGAACAATGAGCAGTTCTTC. It is translated as CASSQGLIGNNEQFF.

V is TRBV29-1 and J is TRBJ2-1, with 11 bases lining up with TRBD2. This CDR3 contains 16 residues. With 3 bases clipped from V and 1 base from J, the junction kept 5 bases outside the gene matches. The germline V gene encodes CDR1 SQVTM and CDR2 ANQGSEA. The CDR3 nucleotides are TGCAGCGTTGAGAGGGGGACTAGCGGTTCCTACAATGAGCAGTTCTTC. This encodes CSVERGTSGSYNEQFF.

The rearrangement uses TRBV7-8 and TRBJ2-5; D is unresolved. Near its end, the DNA agrees better with TRBJ2-7, so the J call may be wrong. The germline V gene encodes CDR1 SGHVS and CDR2 FQNEAQ. This CDR3 region has 12 residues. DNA of the CDR3: TGTGCCAGCAGCTTAGTATCCTACGAGCAGTACTTC. Its translation is CASSLVSYEQYF.

J is TRBJ2-2 and V is TRBV7-2, with D possibly being TRBD2 (5 bases). The CDR3 has 12 amino acids. Germline V gene lookup returns CDR1 SGHTA and CDR2 FQGNSA. The V end lost 0 bases, the J end lost 11 bases, and 7 bases lay between the germline ends. The CDR3, as DNA: TGTGCCAGCAGCTTAGCCCCGGGAGAGCTGTTTTTT. Translating gives CASSLAPGELFF.

The J gene is TRBJ1-5, the V gene TRBV6-6; 8 bases are a match to TRBD1. V lost 3 bases to trimming and J lost 7 bases; unmatched junction nucleotides: 8. The CDR3 has 15 amino acids. Germline assignment: CDR1 MNHNY and CDR2 SVGAGI (reference sequence). Here the CDR3 reads CASSYGQGAGQPQHF. The CDR3 coding sequence is TGTGCCAGCAGTTATGGGCAGGGGGCAGGGCAGCCCCAGCATTTT.

This chain connects TRBV6-1 to TRBJ2-1; D is possibly TRBD2 (5 bases). This CDR3 has 14 amino acids. Trimming stripped 7 bases from V and 3 bases from J, with 13 bases between. Germline CDR1 MNHNS, CDR2 SASEGT. CDR3 coding DNA: TGTGCCAGCATCACCATGGGGAGCTACAATGAGCAGTTCTTC. Its protein is CASITMGSYNEQFF.

V usage is TRBV6-6 and J usage is TRBJ1-1; possibly TRBD1 for D (6 bases). This CDR3 is 14 amino acids long. The V end was cut by 6 bases, the J end by 0 bases, with 11 bases between. CDR1 is MNHNY, CDR2 SVGAGI, per germline (reference sequence). The CDR3 nucleotides read TGTGCCAGCAGAGACAGGACCATGAACACTGAAGCTTTCTTT. Its translation: CASRDRTMNTEAFF.

V gene TRBV27 combines with J gene TRBJ1-2; D gene uncertain. The CDR3 is made up of 15 amino acids. Trimming shortened V by 6 bases and J by 7 bases, and 21 bases separated the two germline ends. In germline, CDR1 is MNHEY, CDR2 SMNVEV (reference sequence). The CDR3 sequence is CASSHGPQSSRGYTF. In DNA form, the CDR3 reads TGTGCCAGCAGCCACGGTCCCCAAAGTTCACGTGGCTACACCTTC.

The table lists this clone with a few counts. Here the CDR3 DNA reads TGTGCCAGCAGTATACAGGGGGATAACACCGGGGAGCTGTTTTTT. Protein product: CASSIQGDNTGELFF. V is TRBV6-4 and J is TRBJ2-2, with TRBD1 identical over 8 bases. CDR1 MRHNA and CDR2 SNTAGT come from the germline V gene. V lost 5 bases, J lost 2 bases, and 4 bases stayed unmatched. This CDR3 region has 15 residues.

The J gene is TRBJ2-5, the V gene TRBV28, with D maybe TRBD1 (5 bases). V lost 2 bases and J lost 5, with 6 bases in between. The CDR3 has 12 amino acids. Germline V gene lookup returns CDR1 MDHEN and CDR2 SYDVKM. In DNA form, the CDR3 reads TGTGCCAGCAGTTTAGGGGCGGAGACCCAGTACTTC. Translating gives CASSLGAETQYF.

The chain employs TRBV28 and TRBJ2-7; 13 bases are a match to TRBD2. CDR1 MDHEN and CDR2 SYDVKM come from the germline V gene. Trimming removed 3 bases from V and 4 bases from J; junction bases left unmatched: 6. The CDR3 runs 16 residues. The chain's CDR3 is CASSLGLAGLGYEQYF. CDR3 nucleotides: TGTGCCAGCAGTTTGGGACTAGCGGGATTGGGTTACGAGCAGTACTTC.

The chain is built from TRBV5-4 and TRBJ2-3; 8 positions agree with TRBD2. The CDR3 sequence is 15 residues long. After removal of 1 base from V and 3 bases from J, the junction contained 4 bases not matched to a gene. Per the germline V gene, CDR1 is SGHNT and CDR2 is YYREEE (reference sequence). CDR3 in amino acids: CASSLKRELTDTQYF. The DNA of the CDR3 is TGTGCCAGCAGCTTGAAGCGGGAGCTAACAGATACGCAGTATTTT. Variable domain in full (rest from reference TRBV5-4 and TRBJ2-3): ETGVTQSPTHLIKTRGQQVTLRCSSQSGHNTVSWYQQALGQGPQFIFQYYREEENGRGNFPPRFSGLQFPNYSSELNVNALELDDSALYLCASSLKRELTDTQYFGPGTRLTVL.

The chain is built from TRBV30 and TRBJ1-2; a weak D match, TRBD1 (5 bases). Germline V lookup: CDR1 GTSNPN, CDR2 SVGIG (reference sequence). Between the trimmed V and J ends, which lost 0 bases and 4 bases, there was a span of 6 bases. CDR3 length: 12 residues. This CDR3 reads CAWSVQGYGYTF. DNA of the CDR3: TGTGCCTGGAGTGTCCAGGGCTATGGCTACACCTTC.

V gene TRBV30 combines with J gene TRBJ1-6; TRBD1 is a possible D gene (5 bases). Germline V lookup: CDR1 GTSNPN, CDR2 SVGIG (reference sequence). The germline V and J ends were trimmed by 5 bases and 3 bases, with 11 bases remaining between them. This CDR3 spans 14 amino acids. The DNA for the CDR3 is TGTGCCTGGCAGCCGGGACTCTATAATTCACCCCTCCACTTT. It specifies CAWQPGLYNSPLHF.

The chain carries TRBV6-5 and TRBJ2-7; possibly TRBD2 for D (5 bases). Trimming left V 2 bases short and J 0 bases short, with 11 bases between. Germline lookup yields CDR1 MNHEY and CDR2 SVGAGI. The length of the CDR3 is 15 residues. CDR3 DNA sequence: TGTGCCAGCAGTTACGGGAGCGGCAGCTCCTACGAGCAGTACTTC. Protein product: CASSYGSGSSYEQYF.

V and J are TRBV6-6 and TRBJ2-7; 12 bases line up with TRBD2. The CDR3 has 16 residues. V lost 5 bases and J lost 0; bases outside the gene matches: 5. Germline CDR1 MNHNY, CDR2 SVGAGI (reference sequence). CDR3 in DNA: TGTGCCAGCAGTCGCAGACTAGCGGGAGTCTCCTACGAGCAGTACTTC. It specifies CASSRRLAGVSYEQYF.

The chain uses TRBV20-1 and TRBJ1-4; D possibly corresponds to TRBD1 (6 bases). Germline assignment: CDR1 DFQATT and CDR2 SNEGSKA (reference sequence). The V gene lost 6 bases and the J gene lost 8 bases, with 10 bases spanning the gap. The CDR3 has 11 amino acids. The CDR3 region has the DNA TGCAGTGCCCCAGGGGCCGAAAAACTGTTTTTT. Translation: CSAPGAEKLFF.

On this clone: The sample carries other DNA sequences with the same CDR3. The chain has TRBV6-6 and TRBJ1-4, with D hard to call. The CDR3 has 15 amino acids. Germline-derived CDR1 and CDR2 are MNHNY and SVGAGI (reference sequence). The V gene lost 2 bases and the J gene lost 2 bases, with 9 bases spanning the gap. In DNA form, the CDR3 reads TGTGCCAGCAGTTACACGACGGGGACTAATGAAAAACTGTTTTTT. It translates to CASSYTTGTNEKLFF.

The chain combines TRBV5-6 with TRBJ2-2; 9 positions agree with TRBD1. V trimming: 3 bases; J trimming: 6 bases; junction bases outside the gene matches: 9. The CDR3 totals 16 residues. Germline V CDR1 and CDR2: SGHDT, YYEEEE. As DNA, the CDR3 is TGTGCCAGCAGCTCTGAAGTAGACAGGGGGTCCGGGGAGCTGTTTTTT. This gives the protein CASSSEVDRGSGELFF.

This clone has more than one count but fewer than ten. V usage is TRBV5-6 and J usage is TRBJ1-1; D is ambiguous. This CDR3 region has 15 residues. The V end lost 0 bases, the J end lost 3 bases, and 12 bases lay between the germline ends. The germline gives CDR1 SGHDT, CDR2 YYEEEE. CDR3 coding DNA: TGTGCCAGCAGCTTGGGGTCCCCCCGGTACACTGAAGCTTTCTTT. It encodes CASSLGSPRYTEAFF.